This T cell receptor beta chain was profiled in a study of cytomegalovirus exposure and HLA in healthy donors. This clone was counted only a few times. Antigen specificity is unknown. General study findings and limits: In a later analysis, CMV-associated beta chains were mostly HLA-associated, it appeared.

The germline CDR1 and CDR2 sequences are ENHRY and SYGVKD. There are 13 residues in the CDR3. V lost 6 bases, J lost 1 base, and 1 base stayed unmatched. It was healthy bone marrow donors who served as donors. Primers: 60 Vbeta forward and 13 Jbeta reverse. The data were produced by immunoSEQ multiplex PCR, yet TCRdb's version contains in-frame clones alone and is incomplete. The sample includes 120,000 or so clones, roughly 80% of them seen just once. The receptor comes from a man younger than 40 in good health and CMV-seronegative. The gene calls are TRBV10-3 and TRBJ1-1; 8 bases agree with TRBD1. Material: PBMCs. CDR3 DNA: TGTGCCATCAGGGGACAGGAGAACACTGAAGCTTTCTTT. Translating it yields CAIRGQENTEAFF.